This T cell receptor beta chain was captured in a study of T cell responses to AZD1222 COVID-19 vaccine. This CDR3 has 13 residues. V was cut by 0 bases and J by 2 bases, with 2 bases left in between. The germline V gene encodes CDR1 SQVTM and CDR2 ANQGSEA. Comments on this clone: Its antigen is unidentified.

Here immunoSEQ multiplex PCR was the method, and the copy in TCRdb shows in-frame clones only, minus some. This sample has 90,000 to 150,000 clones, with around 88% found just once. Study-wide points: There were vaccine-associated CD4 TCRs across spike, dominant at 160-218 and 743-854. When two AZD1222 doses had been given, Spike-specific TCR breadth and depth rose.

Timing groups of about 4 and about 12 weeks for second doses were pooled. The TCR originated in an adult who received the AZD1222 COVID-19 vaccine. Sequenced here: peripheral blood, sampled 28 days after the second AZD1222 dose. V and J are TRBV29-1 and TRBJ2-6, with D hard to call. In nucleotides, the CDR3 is TGCAGCGTTGAAGATGCTGGGGCCAACGTCCTGACTTTC. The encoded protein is CSVEDAGANVLTF. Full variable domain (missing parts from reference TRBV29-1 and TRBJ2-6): SAVISQKPSRDICQRGTSLTIQCQVDSQVTMMFWYRQQPGQSLTLIATANQGSEATYESGFVIDKFPISRPNLTFSTLTVSNMSPEDSSIYLCSVEDAGANVLTFGAGSRLTVL.